This record covers a single T cell receptor (beta chain). Its antigen remains unknown. The sample belongs to a study of T cell repertoires in cytomegalovirus infection. Study-level results: Dominant in the ex vivo response were TCR beta clonotypes restricted by HLA-C and specific for CMV.

TCRdb recomputed calls from the reads with MiXCR, one row per CDR3 protein. The sample consists of 600,000 to 700,000 distinct CDR3 sequences, around 35% of them appearing once. V was shortened by 6 bases and J by 0 bases, with 17 bases between the two germline ends. This CDR3 is 16 amino acids long. The germline V gene encodes CDR1 MNHEY and CDR2 SVGAGI. The sequences come from cultured PBMCs, collected from culture after CMV antigen stimulation. V and J are TRBV6-5 and TRBJ1-2, with D perhaps TRBD1 (6 bases). The sequence was collected from a human donor in good health (CMV status not recorded). Some clones in this sample may be carry-over from other donors' samples. CDR3 residues: CASSPVTTGTNYGYTF. The CDR3 bases are TGTGCCAGCAGCCCCGTAACGACAGGAACTAACTATGGCTACACCTTC.